A selection of T cell receptor beta chains follows, all from one sample in a study of shared clonotypes between healthy human individuals. Sequencing was performed with immunoSEQ multiplex PCR; in TCRdb, only in-frame clones are kept and a portion is missing. The sample shows approximately 940,000 clones, less than 85% of them seen only once. Sequences were obtained from memory CD4+ T cells sorted from blood. The source of these receptors is a man in his late teens or twenties in good health. Each CDR3 is given with its conserved first and last residue. The order of the fields is V gene, J gene, D gene, CDR3 protein. The D gene is left open where the match is weak.

v_call: TRBV7-2; j_call: TRBJ2-7; d_call: -; cdr3_aa: CASSQRGGQPYEQYF
v_call: TRBV30; j_call: TRBJ2-5; d_call: TRBD1; cdr3_aa: CAWSPGTAQETQYF
v_call: TRBV11-3; j_call: TRBJ2-7; d_call: -; cdr3_aa: CASSLDGTNKGEQYF
v_call: TRBV5-8; j_call: TRBJ2-1; d_call: -; cdr3_aa: CASTWPTSSYNEQFF
v_call: TRBV11-2; j_call: TRBJ2-7; d_call: -; cdr3_aa: CASSFRLGYEQYF
v_call: TRBV7-2; j_call: TRBJ1-5; d_call: -; cdr3_aa: CASSPGVGSNQPQHF
v_call: TRBV2; j_call: TRBJ2-7; d_call: -; cdr3_aa: CASAVGGYRSYEQYF
v_call: TRBV30; j_call: TRBJ1-6; d_call: -; cdr3_aa: CAWTGRKDSPLHF
v_call: TRBV11-2; j_call: TRBJ2-7; d_call: -; cdr3_aa: CASSPVNHEQYF
v_call: TRBV30; j_call: TRBJ1-1; d_call: -; cdr3_aa: CAWSESISRTKAFF
v_call: TRBV19; j_call: TRBJ1-1; d_call: TRBD1; cdr3_aa: CASSSQGVVITEAFF
v_call: TRBV13; j_call: TRBJ2-1; d_call: TRBD2; cdr3_aa: CASSSSNSGKAANEQFF
v_call: TRBV10-3; j_call: TRBJ2-7; d_call: -; cdr3_aa: CAISESRDSNEQYF
v_call: TRBV6-6; j_call: TRBJ1-4; d_call: -; cdr3_aa: CASRRLDGREKLFF
v_call: TRBV2; j_call: TRBJ2-7; d_call: TRBD1; cdr3_aa: CASSARQGFGEQYF
v_call: TRBV7-8; j_call: TRBJ1-2; d_call: -; cdr3_aa: CASSTGGRTDGYTF
v_call: TRBV9; j_call: TRBJ2-2; d_call: TRBD1; cdr3_aa: CASRQGGTGELFF
v_call: TRBV25-1; j_call: TRBJ2-5; d_call: -; cdr3_aa: CASSAFGETQYF
v_call: TRBV7-2; j_call: TRBJ2-5; d_call: TRBD2; cdr3_aa: CASSFGGRRETQYF
v_call: TRBV21-1; j_call: TRBJ2-3; d_call: -; cdr3_aa: CASSKFGGERTDTQYF